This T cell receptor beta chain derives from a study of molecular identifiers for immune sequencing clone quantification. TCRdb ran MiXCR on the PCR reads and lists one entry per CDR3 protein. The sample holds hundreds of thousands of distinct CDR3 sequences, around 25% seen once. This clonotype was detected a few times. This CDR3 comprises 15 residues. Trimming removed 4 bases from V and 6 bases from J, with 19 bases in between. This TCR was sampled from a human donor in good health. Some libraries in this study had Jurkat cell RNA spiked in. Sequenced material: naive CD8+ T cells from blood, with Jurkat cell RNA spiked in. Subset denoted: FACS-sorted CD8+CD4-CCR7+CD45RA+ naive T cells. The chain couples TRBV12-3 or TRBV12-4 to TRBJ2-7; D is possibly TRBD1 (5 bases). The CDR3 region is CASSSTTTATREQYF. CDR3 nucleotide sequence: TGTGCCAGCAGTTCAACCACGACAGCTACCCGCGAGCAGTACTTC.